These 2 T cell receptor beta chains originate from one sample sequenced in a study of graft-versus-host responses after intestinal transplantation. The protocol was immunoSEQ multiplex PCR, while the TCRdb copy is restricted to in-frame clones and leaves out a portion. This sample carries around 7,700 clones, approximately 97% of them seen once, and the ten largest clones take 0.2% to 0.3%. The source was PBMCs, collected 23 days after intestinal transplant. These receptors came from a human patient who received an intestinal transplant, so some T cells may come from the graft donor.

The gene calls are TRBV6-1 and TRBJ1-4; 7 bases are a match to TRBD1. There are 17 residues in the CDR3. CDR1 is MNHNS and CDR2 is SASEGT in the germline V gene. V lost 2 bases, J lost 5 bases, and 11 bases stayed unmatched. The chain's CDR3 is CASSEWGPGGLNEKLFF. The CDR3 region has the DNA TGTGCCAGCAGTGAATGGGGCCCAGGGGGTCTCAATGAAAAACTGTTTTTT.

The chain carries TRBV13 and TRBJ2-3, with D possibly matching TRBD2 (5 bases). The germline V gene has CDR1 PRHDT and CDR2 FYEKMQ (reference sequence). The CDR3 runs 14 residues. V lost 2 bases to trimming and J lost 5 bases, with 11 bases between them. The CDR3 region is CASSLRRVVDTQYF. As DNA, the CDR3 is TGTGCCAGCAGCTTACGGCGGGTGGTAGATACGCAGTATTTT.